This T cell receptor (beta chain) was recorded in a study of brain T cells in children with intractable seizures. The CDR3 runs to 15 residues. V was shortened by 5 bases and J by 4 bases, with 18 bases between the two germline ends. Germline CDR1 SGHNT, CDR2 YYREEE (reference sequence). Repertoires were generated with immunoSEQ multiplex PCR, while TCRdb's copy carries only in-frame clones and drops some. In the table there are about 20,000 clones, approximately 94% of which are singletons. Sequenced here: peripheral blood, sampled at surgery. The chain combines TRBV5-4 with TRBJ2-5; D is unclear. The receptor was derived from a boy aged 10-17 years with focal cortical dysplasia and intractable seizures. The CDR3 loop reads CASSHAGVSTETQYF. CDR3 nucleotides: TGTGCCAGCAGTCACGCAGGCGTCTCCACAGAGACCCAGTACTTC.